The T cell receptor (beta chain) described here comes from a study of shared clonotypes between healthy human individuals. CDR3 length equals 14 residues. Germline V gives CDR1 MNHEY, CDR2 SVGAGI. The V gene lost 6 bases and the J gene lost 2 bases, with 13 bases spanning the gap. Method: immunoSEQ multiplex PCR; TCRdb's copy keeps in-frame clones and lacks some. The sample contains about 2,500,000 clones, around nine tenths of which appear only once. The chain links TRBV6-5 to TRBJ1-2; D is unresolved. Sequencing was performed on naive CD4+ T cells sorted from blood. The subset here: CD45RA+ positively selected. The sequence was collected from a man aged 18 to 30 in good health. The CDR3 protein is CASRNGRSNYGYTF. DNA of the CDR3: TGTGCCAGCAGAAACGGCAGGTCAAACTATGGCTACACCTTC.